This TCR beta chain was obtained from a study of CD8+ T cells in alopecia areata. Study in general: Grafts of skin from C3H/HeJ donors aged roughly 6-13 months with spontaneous alopecia went to female C3H/HeJ mice aged 7-10 weeks. Study-wide findings and caveats: Clonality in lesional scalp, especially alopecia totalis/universalis, exceeded that of normal scalp. Clarity of TCR sharing across patients fell short of that in mice, possibly HLA-related. Normal-skin resident alphabeta T cells also appear among scalp sample sequences.

Sorting used CD4, CD8alpha, NKG2D, NKG2ACE and other markers on pooled cutaneous lymph node cells. The V gene's germline CDR1 is SGHSN and CDR2 HYEKVE. There are 14 residues in the CDR3. Trimming stripped 3 bases from V and 0 bases from J, with 10 bases between. Details on this clone: Its target is unknown. The gene symbols are mouse symbols. The CDR3 end lies 4 residues beyond the end of the read and is filled in from the germline J gene. The same CDR3 can be traced to other DNA sequences in this sample.

Following extraction, RNA underwent reverse transcription to cDNA, which served as the sequencing template. Assay: immunoSEQ multiplex PCR; the TCRdb copy retains only in-frame clones and omits some. The sample presents around 300,000 clones, none singletons. Sequences were obtained from CD4+ T cells sorted from a lymph node. This chain joins TRBV12-1 and TRBJ1-2; D may be TRBD1 (6 bases). This TCR derives from a C3H/HeJ mouse with alopecia areata. MHC haplotype: H2-k. The CDR3 is CASSSGTTNSDYTF. The part of the CDR3 DNA that was read is TGTGCCAGCTCTTCCGGGACAACAAACTCC.